Below, 32 T cell receptor beta chains from the same sample are listed, as sequenced in a study of blood T cell repertoires in COVID-19 (TCRdb year 2020). Libraries were made using the immunoSEQ multiplex PCR assay. TCRdb stores this immuneACCESS table with in-frame sequences only. Part of the clones is absent; in the studies checked, under half of the shortfall reflects unresolved V genes, and no reason is known for the rest. The sample yields about 300,000 clones; roughly 90% were counted once. About 2% of the sample belongs to the ten largest clones. Sequences were obtained from peripheral blood. The receptors stem from a man between 18 and 29 years old with active or convalescent COVID-19.

The chain employs TRBV28 and TRBJ1-4; no reliable D call. Germline V gives CDR1 MDHEN, CDR2 SYDVKM. Between the trimmed V and J ends, which lost 1 base and 6 bases, there was a span of 9 bases. This CDR3 comprises 14 residues. CDR3 sequence reads: CASSLSGIDEKLFF. CDR3 coding DNA: TGTGCCAGCAGTTTATCGGGGATCGATGAAAAACTGTTTTTT.

The chain has TRBV15 and TRBJ1-1, with 7 positions matching TRBD1. This CDR3 spans 14 amino acids. With V trimmed by 1 base and J by 6 bases, 5 bases remained unmatched. The V gene's germline CDR1 is LNHNV and CDR2 YYDKDF (reference sequence). The CDR3 region is CATSRGRQGAEAFF. In DNA, the CDR3 is TGTGCCACCAGCAGAGGTCGACAGGGAGCTGAAGCTTTCTTT.

A few counts support this clone. At one end, the junction sequence differs from germline, possibly due to a read error. The chain carries TRBV4-3 and TRBJ1-2, with D possibly being TRBD1 (6 bases). The CDR3 covers 14 residues. Looked up from germline, CDR1 is LGHNA and CDR2 is YSLEER. Written as DNA, the CDR3 is TGCGCCAGCAGACAAGACACAGGGAAATATGGCTACACCTTC. Residues: CASRQDTGKYGYTF.

The chain combines TRBV29-1 with TRBJ2-7; D possibly corresponds to TRBD2 (6 bases). The V and J ends lost 4 bases and 5 bases respectively, with 12 bases between them. The CDR3 has 12 residues. The germline V gene has CDR1 SQVTM and CDR2 ANQGSEA. The CDR3 nucleotides are TGCAGCGTTGGGAGGGCAGGGAACGAGCAGTACTTC. Its protein is CSVGRAGNEQYF.

To note about this clone: Other DNA sequences within the sample encode an identical CDR3. The chain carries TRBV5-1 and TRBJ1-1, with no clear D. The CDR3 is 13 residues long. V was pared by 2 bases and J by 2 bases, with 7 bases between. Germline CDR1 and CDR2: SGHRS and YFSETQ. The CDR3 sequence: CASSFSGNTEAFF. The DNA for the CDR3 is TGCGCCAGCAGCTTCTCGGGAAACACTGAAGCTTTCTTT.

The rearrangement joins TRBV21-1 to TRBJ2-1; the listed D gene, TRBD2, was not tested against the DNA. TRBV21-1 is a pseudogene segment. This CDR3 is built from 15 residues. CDR3 nucleotides: TGTGCCAGCAGCAAACGGGAGTACCCCTACAATGAGCAGTTCTTC. It encodes CASSKREYPYNEQFF.

This rearrangement joins TRBV6-5 to TRBJ1-5, with a weak D call TRBD1 (5 bases). The CDR3 is 15 amino acids. Germline CDR1 MNHEY, CDR2 SVGAGI. V shed 0 bases and J shed 7 bases, with 13 bases lying between them. The chain's CDR3 is CASSYSLQGNQPQHF. The CDR3 DNA follows: TGTGCCAGCAGTTACTCTTTGCAGGGTAACCAGCCCCAGCATTTT.

The rearrangement uses TRBV15 and TRBJ2-5, with 8 bases aligning to TRBD1. This CDR3 contains 17 residues. The ends lost 1 base at V and 4 bases at J; junction bases unmatched: 11. Germline CDR1 and CDR2: LNHNV and YYDKDF (reference sequence). The CDR3 region is CATSRGTGKVMGETQYF. CDR3 bases: TGTGCCACCAGCAGAGGGACAGGGAAGGTCATGGGAGAGACCCAGTACTTC.

This chain connects TRBV7-2 to TRBJ1-4; D is unresolved. The CDR3 is made up of 12 amino acids. The V gene's germline CDR1 is SGHTA and CDR2 FQGNSA. The V end was cut by 2 bases, the J end by 8 bases, with 6 bases between. DNA for the CDR3: TGTGCCAGCAGCTTAAACGGGGAAAAACTGTTTTTT. Encoded protein: CASSLNGEKLFF. The full variable domain, in which reference TRBV7-2 and TRBJ1-4 provide the parts outside the CDR3, is GAGVSQSPSNKVTEKGKDVELRCDPISGHTALYWYRQSLGQGLEFLIYFQGNSAPDKSGLPSDRFSAERTGGSVSTLTIQRTQQEDSAVYLCASSLNGEKLFFGSGTQLSVL.

The chain combines TRBV29-1 with TRBJ1-1, with a tentative D call TRBD1 (6 bases). Germline V lookup: CDR1 SQVTM, CDR2 ANQGSEA. The CDR3 contains 17 residues. The V gene lost 0 bases and the J gene lost 0 bases, with 17 bases spanning the gap. The CDR3 sequence: CSVEDRRTRGMNTEAFF. The CDR3 nucleotides are TGCAGCGTTGAAGATCGTCGGACTAGGGGGATGAACACTGAAGCTTTCTTT.

The chain has TRBV21-1 and TRBJ2-7; TRBD1 is the table's D call, not checked against the DNA. TRBV21-1 is a recognized pseudogene. The CDR3 totals 16 residues. The CDR3 region is CASSKALLGTGGEQYF. The CDR3, as DNA: TGTGCCAGCAGCAAAGCGCTTTTAGGGACAGGGGGCGAGCAGTACTTC.

This chain joins TRBV7-2 and TRBJ2-7, with D perhaps matching TRBD1 (6 bases). The germline V gene has CDR1 SGHTA and CDR2 FQGNSA. This CDR3 has 13 residues. V lost 8 bases, J lost 2 bases, and 13 bases lay in between. Here the CDR3 reads CASEPGHTYEQYF. The CDR3 bases are TGTGCCAGCGAGCCGGGACATACCTACGAGCAGTACTTC.

The genes are TRBV18 and TRBJ1-4; 7 bases are shared with TRBD1. CDR1 is KGHSH, CDR2 LQKENI, per germline. This CDR3 is 14 amino acids long. Trimming cost V 8 bases and J 4 bases; bases outside gene matches: 7. This CDR3 reads CASATGTVNEKLFF. The CDR3 coding sequence is TGTGCCAGCGCTACCGGGACAGTTAATGAAAAACTGTTTTTT.

This clone appeared a few times. The J gene is TRBJ2-5, the V gene TRBV5-1; D not certain. There are 11 residues in the CDR3. CDR1 and CDR2 from the germline V gene are SGHRS and YFSETQ. Trimming stripped 4 bases from V and 1 base from J, with 2 bases between. CDR3 in amino acids: CASSLQETQYF. The DNA for the CDR3 is TGCGCCAGCAGCCTCCAAGAGACCCAGTACTTC.

The V gene is TRBV27, the J gene TRBJ1-5, with unresolved D. V shed 6 bases and J shed 3 bases, with 15 bases lying between them. The CDR3 consists of 15 residues. CDR1 MNHEY and CDR2 SMNVEV come from the germline V gene (reference sequence). The CDR3 loop is CASSRRTGNNQPQHF. CDR3 nucleotide sequence: TGTGCCAGCAGCCGACGGACGGGAAACAATCAGCCCCAGCATTTT.

The rearrangement joins TRBV4-3 to TRBJ2-5; maybe TRBD1 (6 bases). Germline lookup yields CDR1 LGHNA and CDR2 YSLEER. The germline V and J ends were trimmed by 0 bases and 4 bases, with 12 bases remaining between them. The CDR3 length is 15 residues. The CDR3 spells CASSQDPTGRETQYF. CDR3 bases: TGCGCCAGCAGCCAAGATCCCACAGGGAGAGAGACCCAGTACTTC.

This clone was observed once. V usage is TRBV4-1 and J usage is TRBJ1-5; D is uncertain. V lost 2 bases and J lost 3, with 20 bases in between. This CDR3 contains 18 residues. Germline CDR1 reads MGHRA; CDR2 reads YSYEKL. CDR3 sequence: CASSQSYSTEPANQPQHF. The CDR3 DNA is TGCGCCAGCAGCCAAAGTTACAGCACAGAACCGGCCAATCAGCCCCAGCATTTT.

V usage is TRBV7-2 and J usage is TRBJ2-3; D is undetermined. Trimming left V 1 base short and J 6 bases short, with 11 bases between. The CDR3 runs to 14 residues. Germline V gene lookup returns CDR1 SGHTA and CDR2 FQGNSA. The CDR3 nucleotides are TGTGCCAGCAGCTTAGTAGCTGTTGCGGATACGCAGTATTTT. Protein sequence: CASSLVAVADTQYF.

This chain links TRBV4-1 with TRBJ2-7, with TRBD1 matching 10 bases. The CDR3 loop spans 15 amino acids. V trimming: 2 bases; J trimming: 7 bases; junction bases outside the gene matches: 8. Germline CDR1 is MGHRA and CDR2 is YSYEKL. The CDR3 DNA is TGCGCCAGCAGCCAACCGGGACAGGGGCGTGGGGAGCAGTACTTC. Its protein is CASSQPGQGRGEQYF.

V usage is TRBV2 and J usage is TRBJ2-3; D call uncertain. The CDR3 is 12 residues long. V was pared by 4 bases and J by 0 bases, with 2 bases between. In germline, CDR1 is SNHLY, CDR2 FYNNEI. The CDR3 DNA follows: TGTGCCAGCAGTGCTAGCACAGATACGCAGTATTTT. Translation: CASSASTDTQYF.

The CDR3 region is CASSWGQSSYNEQFF. CDR3 DNA sequence: TGTGCCAGCAGTTGGGGACAAAGCTCCTACAATGAGCAGTTCTTC. The chain has TRBV6-2 or TRBV6-3 and TRBJ2-1, with TRBD1 as a possible D gene (6 bases). Trimming shortened V by 4 bases and J by 0 bases, and 10 bases separated the two germline ends. Germline-derived CDR1 and CDR2 are MNHEY and SVGEGT. The CDR3 length is 15 residues.

This chain uses TRBV7-9 with TRBJ2-5; tentative D call: TRBD1 (5 bases). CDR1 and CDR2 (germline): SEHNR, FQNEAQ (reference sequence). This CDR3 comprises 14 residues. With 1 base removed from V and 3 bases from J, the gap between germline ends came to 9 bases. The CDR3 DNA follows: TGTGCCAGCAGCTTAGTCGAGACAGAAGAGACCCAGTACTTC. Its translation is CASSLVETEETQYF.

The V and J genes are TRBV13 and TRBJ2-2; 10 positions agree with TRBD2. Trimming at V came to 5 bases and at J to 2 bases, leaving 5 bases not matched to a gene. Looked up from germline, CDR1 is PRHDT and CDR2 is FYEKMQ (reference sequence). The CDR3 totals 16 residues. The CDR3 spells CASSIWTSGNTGELFF. The CDR3 region has the DNA TGTGCCAGCAGCATCTGGACTAGCGGTAACACCGGGGAGCTGTTTTTT.

This chain uses TRBV28 with TRBJ2-7, with D maybe TRBD1 (7 bases). Germline lookup yields CDR1 MDHEN and CDR2 SYDVKM. V gave up 3 bases and J gave up 6 bases, with 12 bases separating them. CDR3 size: 13 residues. The CDR3 loop reads CASSLWQGGEQYF. The CDR3 DNA is TGTGCCAGCAGTTTGTGGCAGGGGGGCGAGCAGTACTTC.

The CDR3 DNA reads as TGTGCCAGTAGTCCCCCTGGGGCCTTCTATGGCTACACCTTC. This codes for CASSPPGAFYGYTF. The chain employs TRBV19 and TRBJ1-2; D is possibly TRBD1 (5 bases). This CDR3 has 14 residues. In germline, CDR1 is LNHDA, CDR2 SQIVND (reference sequence). V lost 5 bases and J 4 bases, leaving 14 bases between the germline ends. Looking up the rest from reference TRBV19 and TRBJ1-2 gives the full variable domain: DGGITQSPKYLFRKEGQNVTLSCEQNLNHDAMYWYRQDPGQGLRLIYYSQIVNDFQKGDIAEGYSVSREKKESFPLTVTSAQKNPTAFYLCASSPPGAFYGYTFGSGTRLTVV.

This chain links TRBV9 with TRBJ2-5, with TRBD2 matching 12 bases. Germline CDR1 SGDLS, CDR2 YYNGEE. The CDR3 has 15 residues. Unmatched junction bases numbered 1, after V lost 0 bases and J lost 4 bases. This CDR3 reads CASSVEGLAGETQYF. The DNA of the CDR3 is TGTGCCAGCAGCGTAGAGGGACTAGCGGGAGAGACCCAGTACTTC.

The chain is built from TRBV25-1 and TRBJ1-4, with 9 bases matching TRBD1. Germline V gene data show CDR1 as MGHDK and CDR2 as SYGVNS. Unmatched junction bases numbered 6, after V lost 3 bases and J lost 7 bases. The length of the CDR3 is 15 residues. The CDR3: CASSDPGQGGEKLFF. The CDR3 DNA reads as TGTGCCAGCAGTGATCCGGGACAGGGTGGTGAAAAACTGTTTTTT.

Turning to this clone: Other DNA variants within this sample encode the same CDR3. The chain couples TRBV12-3 or TRBV12-4 to TRBJ1-2; a weak D match, TRBD1 (5 bases). V was trimmed by 6 bases and J by 2 bases, leaving 10 bases between them. This CDR3 region has 13 residues. The CDR3 region has the DNA TGTGCCAGCAGCCTTCAGGGCAACTATGGCTACACCTTC. It translates to CASSLQGNYGYTF.

The CDR3 DNA reads TGTGCCACCAGTGCGTCCGGGAGGAACAACAATGAGCAGTTCTTC. This translates into CATSASGRNNNEQFF. This rearrangement joins TRBV24-1 to TRBJ2-1; TRBD2 agrees at 7 bases. From germline, CDR1 is KGHDR and CDR2 SFDVKD. Trimming removed 5 bases from V and 5 bases from J; junction bases left unmatched: 8. The CDR3 is 15 amino acids.

The chain combines TRBV4-1 with TRBJ2-5; a weak D match, TRBD2 (6 bases). This CDR3 spans 14 amino acids. V dropped 1 base and J dropped 5 bases, with 11 bases sitting between them. Looked up from germline, CDR1 is MGHRA and CDR2 is YSYEKL. The CDR3 nucleotides read TGCGCCAGCAGCCAAGTCTTGGGAGGCGAGACCCAGTACTTC. This codes for CASSQVLGGETQYF.

The rearrangement links TRBV5-4 to TRBJ2-7; 7 bases map to TRBD1. Germline CDR1 and CDR2: SGHNT and YYREEE (reference sequence). V lost 4 bases to trimming and J lost 1 base; unmatched junction nucleotides: 11. The CDR3 is 16 amino acids. The CDR3, as DNA: TGTGCCAGCAGCACGGAGACAGGGCCATCATCCTACGAGCAGTACTTC. This translates into CASSTETGPSSYEQYF.

This clone has just a few counts. The chain recombines TRBV2 with TRBJ1-4; D is perhaps TRBD1 (5 bases). This CDR3 comprises 11 residues. Trimming pared 8 bases from V and 6 bases from J, leaving 7 bases between. The germline gives CDR1 SNHLY, CDR2 FYNNEI. The CDR3 loop reads CASGDYEKLFF. For the CDR3, the DNA is TGTGCCAGCGGGGACTATGAAAAACTGTTTTTT.